This T cell receptor (beta chain) was observed in a study of T cell responses to AZD1222 COVID-19 vaccine. The CDR3 consists of 13 residues. The germline V gene has CDR1 ENHRY and CDR2 SYGVKD. Trimming took off 5 bases at V and 8 bases at J, with 13 bases between the two ends. General study results and limits: Regions left unmutated in variants are reportedly the target of nearly half of spike-specific TCRs. An increase in Spike-specific TCR breadth and depth was observed after two AZD1222 doses. Only six AZD1222 recipients tested seropositive at baseline.

This clone was observed once. No antigen is known for it. Clones were read by immunoSEQ multiplex PCR, and TCRdb kept only the in-frame ones, dropping some. The table has 15,000 to 20,000 clones, over 85% seen once. The study pooled second doses at about 4 or about 12 weeks. The sample consisted of peripheral blood, taken 28 days after the second AZD1222 dose. This TCR came from an adult who received the AZD1222 COVID-19 vaccine. The V gene is TRBV10-3, the J gene TRBJ2-1, with D possibly TRBD2 on 5 matching bases. This CDR3 reads CAISNGGRDEQFF. In DNA, the CDR3 is TGTGCCATCAGTAACGGCGGGCGGGATGAGCAGTTCTTC.